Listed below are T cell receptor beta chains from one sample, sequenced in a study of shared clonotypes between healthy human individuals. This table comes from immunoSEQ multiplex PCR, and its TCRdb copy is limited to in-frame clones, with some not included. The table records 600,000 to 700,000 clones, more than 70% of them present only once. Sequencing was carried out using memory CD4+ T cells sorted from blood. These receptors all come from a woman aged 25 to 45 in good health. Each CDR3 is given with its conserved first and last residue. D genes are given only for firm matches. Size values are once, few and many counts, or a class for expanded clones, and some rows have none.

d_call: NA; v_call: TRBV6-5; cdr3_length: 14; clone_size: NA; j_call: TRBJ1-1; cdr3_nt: TGTGCCAGCAGGCCGCACGGACACATTGGAGCAGCTTTCTTT; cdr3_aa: CASRPHGHIGAAFF
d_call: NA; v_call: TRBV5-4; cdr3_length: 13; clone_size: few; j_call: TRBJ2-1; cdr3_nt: TGTGCCAGCGGTCAGGAGATCTACAATGAGCAGTTCTTC; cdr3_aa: CASGQEIYNEQFF
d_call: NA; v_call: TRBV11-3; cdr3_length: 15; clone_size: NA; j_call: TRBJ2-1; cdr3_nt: TGTGCCAGCAGCTTAGCCAGGGGACCCTACAATGAGCAGTTCTTC; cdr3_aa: CASSLARGPYNEQFF
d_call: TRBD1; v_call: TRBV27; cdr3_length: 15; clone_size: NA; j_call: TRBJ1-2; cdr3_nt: TGTGCCAGCAGACGAGGAGGACAGGCTAACTATGGCTACACCTTC; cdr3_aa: CASRRGGQANYGYTF
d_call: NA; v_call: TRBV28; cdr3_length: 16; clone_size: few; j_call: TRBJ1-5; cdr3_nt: TGTGCCAGCACCCTATTCATGGGGCAATCAAATCAGCCCCAGCATTTT; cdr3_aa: CASTLFMGQSNQPQHF
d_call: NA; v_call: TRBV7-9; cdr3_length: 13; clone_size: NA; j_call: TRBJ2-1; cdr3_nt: TGTGCCAGCAGCTTAGTCACAACCACCCAGCAGTTCTTC; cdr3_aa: CASSLVTTTQQFF
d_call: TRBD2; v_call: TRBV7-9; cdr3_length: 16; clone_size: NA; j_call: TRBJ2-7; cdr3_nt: TGTGCCAGCAGCTTAAGTCGGGGCGGGAGCTCCTACGAGCAGTACTTC; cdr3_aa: CASSLSRGGSSYEQYF
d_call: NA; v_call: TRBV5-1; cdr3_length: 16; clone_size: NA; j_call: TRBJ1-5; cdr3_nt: TGCGCCAGCAGCTTGGAACCTGCAGGGGGCAATCAGCCCCAGCATTTT; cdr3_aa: CASSLEPAGGNQPQHF
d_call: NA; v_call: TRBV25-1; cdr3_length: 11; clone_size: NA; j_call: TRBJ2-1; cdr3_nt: TGTGCCAGCAGTGGCCTGAATGAGCAGTTCTTC; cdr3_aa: CASSGLNEQFF
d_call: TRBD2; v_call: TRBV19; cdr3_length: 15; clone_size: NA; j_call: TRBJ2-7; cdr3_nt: TGTGCCAGTAGTATCCAGCTAGCGGGAGTGAGTGAGCAGTACTTC; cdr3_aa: CASSIQLAGVSEQYF
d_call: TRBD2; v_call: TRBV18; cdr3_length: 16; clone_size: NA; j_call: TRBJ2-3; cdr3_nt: TGTGCCAGCTCACCACCGTCAGCGGACGGGGGGGATACGCAGTATTTT; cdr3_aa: CASSPPSADGGDTQYF
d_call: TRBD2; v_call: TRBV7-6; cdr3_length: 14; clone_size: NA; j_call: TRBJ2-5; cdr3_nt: TGTGCCAGCAGCCGGACTAGCGGGAGTGTGACCCAGTACTTC; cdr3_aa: CASSRTSGSVTQYF
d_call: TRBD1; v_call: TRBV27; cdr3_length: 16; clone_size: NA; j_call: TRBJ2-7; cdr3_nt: TGTGCCAGCAGTTTGGTGGGGGACAGGGGGAGGTTCGAGCAGTACTTC; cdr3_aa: CASSLVGDRGRFEQYF
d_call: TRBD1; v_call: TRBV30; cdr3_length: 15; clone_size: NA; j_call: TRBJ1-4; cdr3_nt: TGTGCCTGGACCAGGGGCGGGACAGTTAATGAAAAACTGTTTTTT; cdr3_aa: CAWTRGGTVNEKLFF
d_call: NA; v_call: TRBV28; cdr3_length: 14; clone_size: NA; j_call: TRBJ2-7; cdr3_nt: TGTGCCAGCACCCCCGGACATGCGCGCTACGAGCAGTACTTC; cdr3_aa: CASTPGHARYEQYF
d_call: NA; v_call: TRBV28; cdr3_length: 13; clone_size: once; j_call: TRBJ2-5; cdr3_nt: TGTGCCAGCAGTGGGGGGACGCCAGAGACCCAGTACTTC; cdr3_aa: CASSGGTPETQYF
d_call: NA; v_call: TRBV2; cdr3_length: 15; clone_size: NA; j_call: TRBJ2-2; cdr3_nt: TGTGCCAGCACGGGAATCCTTGGCGGGACCGGGGAGCTGTTTTTT; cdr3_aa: CASTGILGGTGELFF
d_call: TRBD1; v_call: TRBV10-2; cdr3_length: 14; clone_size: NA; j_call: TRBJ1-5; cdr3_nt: TGCGCCAGCGGGGACAGGGGTAGCAATCAGCCCCAGCATTTT; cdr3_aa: CASGDRGSNQPQHF
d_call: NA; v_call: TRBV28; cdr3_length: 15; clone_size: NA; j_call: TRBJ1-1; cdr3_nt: TGTGCCAGCAGTTCACCCGAGGCCAGCGGCACTGAAGCTTTCTTT; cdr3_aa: CASSSPEASGTEAFF
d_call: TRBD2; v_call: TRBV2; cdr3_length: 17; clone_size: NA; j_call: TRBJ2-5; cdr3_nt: TGTGCCAGCAGTGAAAGCCCTAGCGGGCCGGCAAAAGAGACCCAGTACTTC; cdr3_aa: CASSESPSGPAKETQYF
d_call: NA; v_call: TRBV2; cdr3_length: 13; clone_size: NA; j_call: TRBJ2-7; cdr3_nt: TGTGCCAGCAGCGAGGGACTTATCTACGAGCAGTACTTC; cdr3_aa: CASSEGLIYEQYF
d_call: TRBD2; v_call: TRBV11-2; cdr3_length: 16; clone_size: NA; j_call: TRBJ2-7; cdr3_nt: TGTGCCAGCAGCTTAGGAGACGGGAGGGGAGGCTACGAGCAGTACTTC; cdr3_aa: CASSLGDGRGGYEQYF
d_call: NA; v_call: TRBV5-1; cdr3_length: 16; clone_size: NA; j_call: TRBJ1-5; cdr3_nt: TGCGCCAGCAGCAGGGGAGATTTGGGAGGAGGCCAGCCCCAGCATTTT; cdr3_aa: CASSRGDLGGGQPQHF
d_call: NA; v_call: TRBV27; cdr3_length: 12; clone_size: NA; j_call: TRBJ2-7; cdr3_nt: TGTGCCAGCTTACCACCGCAGCACGAGCAGTACTTC; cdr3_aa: CASLPPQHEQYF
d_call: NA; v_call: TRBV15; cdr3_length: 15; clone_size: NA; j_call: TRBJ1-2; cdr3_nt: TGTGCCACCAGCAGAGATCCCCAAGGGAACTATGGCTACACCTTC; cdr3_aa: CATSRDPQGNYGYTF
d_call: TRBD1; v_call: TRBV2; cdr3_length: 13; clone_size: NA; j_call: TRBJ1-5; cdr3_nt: TGTGCCAGCAGTGGAACAGGGGAAAAGCCCCAGCATTTT; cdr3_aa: CASSGTGEKPQHF
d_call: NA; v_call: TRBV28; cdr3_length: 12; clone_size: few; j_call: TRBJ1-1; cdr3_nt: TGTGCCAGCAAGCTAGGGAACACTGAAGCTTTCTTT; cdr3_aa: CASKLGNTEAFF